These 21 T cell receptor beta chains share one sample of origin, sequenced in a study of blood T cell repertoires in COVID-19 (dated by TCRdb to between 2020 and 2021). The method was the immunoSEQ multiplex PCR assay. TCRdb limited this immuneACCESS table to in-frame rearrangements with V and J called. A share of clones is missing; checked studies link under half to unresolved V genes, and the rest is unexplained. Here the sample has under 350,000 clones; 70% to 90% occur a single time. Approximately 4.6% of the sample goes to the ten largest clones. The sequencing input was PBMCs or T cells enriched from blood (not recorded which). Receptors were obtained from a woman in her thirties or forties with acute COVID-19.

This chain uses TRBV5-4 with TRBJ2-7; the match to TRBD1 covers 9 bases. V gave up 6 bases and J gave up 1 base; unmatched junction bases: 8. From germline, CDR1 is SGHNT and CDR2 YYREEE (reference sequence). The CDR3 totals 15 residues. CDR3 nucleotides: TGTGCCAGCACCCAGGGGGGACAGGGATCCTACGAGCAGTACTTC. The encoded protein is CASTQGGQGSYEQYF. The entire variable domain, with the rest obtained from reference TRBV5-4 and TRBJ2-7, is as follows: ETGVTQSPTHLIKTRGQQVTLRCSSQSGHNTVSWYQQALGQGPQFIFQYYREEENGRGNFPPRFSGLQFPNYSSELNVNALELDDSALYLCASTQGGQGSYEQYFGPGTRLTVT.

This chain joins TRBV6-2 or TRBV6-3 and TRBJ2-3, with 8 bases that match TRBD2. Germline V lookup: CDR1 MNHEY, CDR2 SVGEGT. The length of the CDR3 is 19 residues. The J segment lost 5 bases and the V segment lost 2 bases, leaving 18 bases of the junction unmatched. CDR3 DNA: TGTGCCAGCAGTTACACTTACCTCCCAGGGGCGGGAGGTCAAGATACGCAGTATTTT. This translates into CASSYTYLPGAGGQDTQYF.

This rearrangement joins TRBV28 to TRBJ2-1; TRBD2 matches at 7 bases. Unmatched junction bases numbered 5, after V lost 2 bases and J lost 4 bases. CDR1 MDHEN and CDR2 SYDVKM come from the germline V gene. The CDR3 extends over 15 amino acids. The CDR3 bases are TGTGCCAGCAGTTTACCCAGCGGGATTTACAATGAGCAGTTCTTC. Encoded protein: CASSLPSGIYNEQFF.

The V and J genes are TRBV5-1 and TRBJ1-3; D not resolved. Germline values: CDR1 SGHRS, CDR2 YFSETQ. The CDR3 runs to 14 residues. Deletions cut 0 bases from V and 2 bases from J, with 6 bases between. This chain's CDR3 is CASSLGATGNTIYF. In DNA form, the CDR3 reads TGCGCCAGCAGCTTGGGGGCCACTGGAAACACCATATATTTT.

This chain links TRBV5-1 with TRBJ2-3, with TRBD1 identical over 7 bases. This CDR3 spans 15 amino acids. Germline V CDR1 and CDR2: SGHRS, YFSETQ. Trimming removed 4 bases from V and 0 bases from J; junction bases left unmatched: 5. CDR3 region: CASSIPGQSTDTQYF. The CDR3 DNA reads TGCGCCAGCAGCATACCGGGACAGAGCACAGATACGCAGTATTTT. The full variable domain, rest sourced from reference TRBV5-1 and TRBJ2-3, is KAGVTQTPRYLIKTRGQQVTLSCSPISGHRSVSWYQQTPGQGLQFLFEYFSETQRNKGNFPGRFSGRQFSNSRSEMNVSTLELGDSALYLCASSIPGQSTDTQYFGPGTRLTVL.

The CDR3 protein is CASSLAQSPNTEAFF. The CDR3 DNA reads as TGCGCCAGCAGCTTGGCTCAGTCTCCGAACACTGAAGCTTTCTTT. This chain joins TRBV5-1 and TRBJ1-1; D is unresolved. CDR3 length: 15 residues. Germline V CDR1 and CDR2: SGHRS, YFSETQ. Trimming left V 0 bases short and J 1 base short, with 10 bases between.

V usage is TRBV7-6 and J usage is TRBJ2-1, with 12 bases identical to TRBD1. There are 16 residues in the CDR3. The V gene end was trimmed by 1 base and the J gene end by 6 bases; junction bases not matched to a gene: 4. Germline CDR1 SGHVS, CDR2 FNYEAQ. The CDR3 sequence is CASSLGGQGAFNEQFF. In DNA, the CDR3 is TGTGCCAGCAGCTTAGGGGGACAGGGGGCGTTCAATGAGCAGTTCTTC. The complete variable domain, with remaining parts taken from reference TRBV7-6 and TRBJ2-1, reads GAGVSQSPRYKVTKRGQDVALRCDPISGHVSLYWYRQALGQGPEFLTYFNYEAQQDKSGLPNDRFSAERPEGSISTLTIQRTEQRDSAMYRCASSLGGQGAFNEQFFGPGTRLTVL.

This clone was observed a single time. This chain joins TRBV3-1 (or the pseudogene TRBV3-2) and TRBJ2-1; 7 nucleotides agree with TRBD1. The CDR3 is made up of 15 amino acids. Germline CDR1 is LGHDT and CDR2 is YNNKEL (reference sequence). V shed 6 bases and J 1 base; nucleotides not matched to a gene: 6. The CDR3 spells CASSRRQGSYNEQFF. The CDR3, as DNA: TGTGCCAGCAGTCGACGACAGGGTTCCTACAATGAGCAGTTCTTC.

This clone was detected once. The genes are TRBV11-2 and TRBJ2-1; 7 nucleotides agree with TRBD2. Germline V gives CDR1 SGHAT, CDR2 FQNNGV. The V gene end was trimmed by 3 bases and the J gene end by 4 bases; junction bases not matched to a gene: 18. This CDR3 is built from 19 residues. As DNA, the CDR3 is TGTGCCAGCAGCTTCCTGAGAGGCGGAAAGGGAGGGCCGTACAATGAGCAGTTCTTC. Translated, it gives CASSFLRGGKGGPYNEQFF. Combining the CDR3 with reference TRBV11-2 and TRBJ2-1 gives the whole variable domain EAGVAQSPRYKIIEKRQSVAFWCNPISGHATLYWYQQILGQGPKLLIQFQNNGVVDDSQLPKDRFSAERLKGVDSTLKIQPAKLEDSAVYLCASSFLRGGKGGPYNEQFFGPGTRLTVL.

V is TRBV5-4 and J is TRBJ2-1; 9 nucleotides align to TRBD1. The CDR3 runs 15 residues. Germline V lookup: CDR1 SGHNT, CDR2 YYREEE (reference sequence). The V gene end was trimmed by 5 bases and the J gene end by 1 base; junction bases not matched to a gene: 4. CDR3 sequence: CASRMDRGSYNEQFF. The DNA for the CDR3 is TGTGCCAGCAGAATGGACAGGGGATCCTACAATGAGCAGTTCTTC. Combining the CDR3 with reference TRBV5-4 and TRBJ2-1 gives the whole variable domain ETGVTQSPTHLIKTRGQQVTLRCSSQSGHNTVSWYQQALGQGPQFIFQYYREEENGRGNFPPRFSGLQFPNYSSELNVNALELDDSALYLCASRMDRGSYNEQFFGPGTRLTVL.

The V and J genes are TRBV19 and TRBJ2-3; 9 positions agree with TRBD1. CDR3 length: 14 amino acids. Germline assignment: CDR1 LNHDA and CDR2 SQIVND (reference sequence). V shed 8 bases and J 2 bases; nucleotides not matched to a gene: 5. The CDR3, as DNA: TGTGCCAGTGGGACAGGGAGAACCACAGATACGCAGTATTTT. Translating it yields CASGTGRTTDTQYF.

The chain joins TRBV19 to TRBJ1-2; 7 bases are shared with TRBD1. Trimming took 1 base from V and 4 from J; bases not matched to a gene: 9. The germline V gene has CDR1 LNHDA and CDR2 SQIVND (reference sequence). The CDR3 length is 16 residues. The CDR3 DNA reads as TGTGCCAGTAGTATAGCAAACAGGGGTGTGGGCTATGGCTACACCTTC. This sequence encodes CASSIANRGVGYGYTF.

This chain links TRBV18 with TRBJ1-4; a weak D match, TRBD1 (6 bases). The V gene's germline CDR1 is KGHSH and CDR2 LQKENI. This CDR3 has 13 residues. V was shortened by 8 bases and J by 4 bases, with 11 bases between the two germline ends. CDR3 amino acids: CASLGTLNEKLFF. CDR3 bases: TGTGCCAGCCTCGGGACACTTAATGAAAAACTGTTTTTT.

In nucleotides, the CDR3 is TGTGCTAGTGGTCCCAAAGGGACAACCACCTACAATGAGCAGTTCTTC. It specifies CASGPKGTTTYNEQFF. The chain uses TRBV12-5 and TRBJ2-1, with D possibly TRBD1 on 6 matching bases. The CDR3 has 16 residues. V was pared by 5 bases and J by 2 bases, with 16 bases between. CDR1 is LGHNT, CDR2 FRNRAP, per germline.

The rearrangement joins TRBV28 to TRBJ2-3; D not resolved. Trimming took 5 bases from V and 1 from J, leaving 13 bases between them. The CDR3 is 15 amino acids. CDR1 is MDHEN, CDR2 SYDVKM, per germline. CDR3 in DNA: TGTGCCAGCAGTGCCCTGGGCAGAGGCACAGATACGCAGTATTTT. It yields the protein CASSALGRGTDTQYF.

This rearrangement joins TRBV2 to TRBJ2-1; TRBD1 agrees at 7 bases. Germline assignment: CDR1 SNHLY and CDR2 FYNNEI. V lost 5 bases and J lost 4; bases outside the gene matches: 5. The CDR3 has 14 amino acids. Written as DNA, the CDR3 is TGTGCCAGCAGTACCGGGACAGCTTACAATGAGCAGTTCTTC. Residues: CASSTGTAYNEQFF.

This sequence joins TRBV6-5 and TRBJ2-7; TRBD1 might be the D (7 bases). Trimming stripped 5 bases from V and 1 base from J, with 15 bases between. There are 15 residues in the CDR3. The germline CDR1 and CDR2 sequences are MNHEY and SVGAGI. CDR3 sequence: CASSLQQGGSYEQYF. In DNA form, the CDR3 reads TGTGCCAGCAGTCTCCAGCAGGGGGGTTCCTACGAGCAGTACTTC.

This clone has just a few counts. The V gene is TRBV2, the J gene TRBJ2-2, with 8 bases that match TRBD2. The CDR3 covers 16 residues. The germline V gene has CDR1 SNHLY and CDR2 FYNNEI. With 8 bases clipped from V and 0 bases from J, the junction kept 8 bases outside the gene matches. The CDR3 nucleotides are TGTGCCAGCGGATCGCGGGGGGACACGAACACCGGGGAGCTGTTTTTT. Translating it yields CASGSRGDTNTGELFF.

This sequence joins TRBV27 and TRBJ2-1, with TRBD1 matching 10 bases. V gave up 7 bases and J gave up 8 bases; unmatched junction bases: 11. This CDR3 spans 15 amino acids. Germline V CDR1 and CDR2: MNHEY, SMNVEV (reference sequence). For the CDR3, the DNA is TGTGCCAGCACCTCCAAGCCGGACAGGGGGTATGAGCAGTTCTTC. Translating it yields CASTSKPDRGYEQFF.

The V call is TRBV9, the J call TRBJ1-4, with TRBD1 identical over 10 bases. CDR3 length: 14 amino acids. V dropped 3 bases and J dropped 7; count of bases not matched to a gene: 3. The germline V gene has CDR1 SGDLS and CDR2 YYNGEE. CDR3 nucleotide sequence: TGTGCCAGCAGCGCGGGACAGGGGCGTGAAAAACTGTTTTTT. It encodes CASSAGQGREKLFF.

V gene TRBV6-5 combines with J gene TRBJ2-3, with TRBD1 identical over 7 bases. The CDR3 covers 14 residues. Per the germline V gene, CDR1 is MNHEY and CDR2 is SVGAGI. Trimming cost V 5 bases and J 5 bases; bases outside gene matches: 7. CDR3 loop: CASSNRQGGDTQYF. In DNA, the CDR3 is TGTGCCAGCAGTAATCGACAGGGCGGAGATACGCAGTATTTT.